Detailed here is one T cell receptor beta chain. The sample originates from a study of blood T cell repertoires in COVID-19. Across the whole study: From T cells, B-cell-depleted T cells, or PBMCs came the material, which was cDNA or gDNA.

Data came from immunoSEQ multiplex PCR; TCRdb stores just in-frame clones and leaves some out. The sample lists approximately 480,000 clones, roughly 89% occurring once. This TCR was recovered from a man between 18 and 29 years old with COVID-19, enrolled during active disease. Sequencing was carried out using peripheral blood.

The CDR3 bases are TGCAGTGCTAGTCGGGGGGTTAATGAAAAACTGTTTTTT. It yields the protein CSASRGVNEKLFF. The V gene is TRBV20-1, the J gene TRBJ1-4; TRBD1 might be the D (5 bases). From germline, CDR1 is DFQATT and CDR2 SNEGSKA (reference sequence). This CDR3 has 13 amino acids. V was trimmed by 3 bases and J by 4 bases, leaving 9 bases between them.